This entry lists 18 T cell receptor beta chains sequenced from one sample in a study of CD4 T cell repertoires in COVID-19. No culture step preceded sequencing of the ex vivo isolated memory T cells. TCRdb keeps only in-frame clones here, not all; method: immunoSEQ multiplex PCR. Here the sample spans 20,000 or so clones, about nine tenths being singletons. The sequencing here drew on central memory CD4+ T cells from blood, taken before the COVID-19 pandemic. The origin of the receptors is a human donor who had COVID-19.

This rearrangement joins TRBV19 to TRBJ2-7; TRBD1 aligns across 10 bases. The junction had 8 bases not matched to a gene; V was cut back by 2 bases and J by 7 bases. The CDR3 has 15 residues. Per germline, CDR1 LNHDA and CDR2 SQIVND (reference sequence). The CDR3 DNA follows: TGTGCCAGTAGTATAAGGGACAGGGGAACCCGGGAGCAGTACTTC. Translated, it gives CASSIRDRGTREQYF.

V and J are TRBV19 and TRBJ2-5; 9 bases are shared with TRBD2. V was pared by 5 bases and J by 4 bases, with 5 bases of the junction left unmatched. The germline V gene encodes CDR1 LNHDA and CDR2 SQIVND (reference sequence). CDR3 length equals 14 residues. The DNA for the CDR3 is TGTGCCAGTAGTTCTAGCGGGGTTTCAGAGACCCAGTACTTC. Translating it yields CASSSSGVSETQYF. Variable domain in full (rest from reference TRBV19 and TRBJ2-5): DGGITQSPKYLFRKEGQNVTLSCEQNLNHDAMYWYRQDPGQGLRLIYYSQIVNDFQKGDIAEGYSVSREKKESFPLTVTSAQKNPTAFYLCASSSSGVSETQYFGPGTRLLVL.

V is TRBV5-1 and J is TRBJ2-1, with TRBD1 matching 11 bases. The V segment lost 0 bases and the J segment 8 bases; nucleotides outside the gene matches: 13. This CDR3 has 18 residues. CDR1 SGHRS and CDR2 YFSETQ come from the germline V gene. CDR3 loop: CASSLAGTWDRGRYEQFF. The CDR3 DNA sequence: TGCGCCAGCAGCTTGGCCGGCACTTGGGACAGGGGGAGGTATGAGCAGTTCTTC.

The DNA for the CDR3 is TGTGCCAGCTCACTCCGGACAGCTTCAGCTAACTATGGCTACACCTTC. Encoded protein: CASSLRTASANYGYTF. The chain joins TRBV18 to TRBJ1-2; the D gene is possibly TRBD1 (6 bases). This CDR3 comprises 16 residues. Per the germline V gene, CDR1 is KGHSH and CDR2 is LQKENI. The ends were cut back, 4 bases at V and 0 bases at J, with 15 bases in the middle.

This chain joins TRBV5-1 and TRBJ2-1, with D unresolved. V was trimmed by 0 bases and J by 4 bases, leaving 11 bases between them. From germline, CDR1 is SGHRS and CDR2 YFSETQ. CDR3 size: 15 residues. The CDR3 region has the DNA TGCGCCAGCAGCTTGGTCCCCGAACGGTACAATGAGCAGTTCTTC. It encodes CASSLVPERYNEQFF.

The CDR3 is CASSLSQVLNTEAFF. CDR3 sequence (DNA): TGTGCCAGCAGCTTATCCCAGGTATTGAACACTGAAGCTTTCTTT. The rearrangement uses TRBV13 and TRBJ1-1; D call uncertain. Germline V CDR1 and CDR2: PRHDT, FYEKMQ (reference sequence). Trimming removed 2 bases from V and 0 bases from J, with 10 bases in between. This CDR3 spans 15 amino acids.

CDR3 loop: CASSPITGDEQYF. CDR3 nucleotide sequence: TGTGCCAGCAGCCCTATAACAGGGGACGAGCAGTACTTC. J is TRBJ2-7 and V is TRBV7-2, with 7 positions matching TRBD1. V lost 5 bases and J lost 5; bases outside the gene matches: 6. CDR1 and CDR2 from the germline V gene are SGHTA and FQGNSA. The CDR3 covers 13 residues. Complete variable domain (other parts from reference TRBV7-2 and TRBJ2-7): GAGVSQSPSNKVTEKGKDVELRCDPISGHTALYWYRQSLGQGLEFLIYFQGNSAPDKSGLPSDRFSAERTGGSVSTLTIQRTQQEDSAVYLCASSPITGDEQYFGPGTRLTVT.

This chain joins TRBV6-1 and TRBJ2-5; 7 bases agree with TRBD1. V was clipped by 9 bases and J by 2 bases; unmatched bases: 6. The germline CDR1 and CDR2 sequences are MNHNS and SASEGT. The CDR3 loop spans 13 amino acids. The chain's CDR3 is CASEGQTQETQYF. The CDR3 nucleotides are TGTGCCAGTGAGGGACAGACACAAGAGACCCAGTACTTC.

The gene calls are TRBV28 and TRBJ2-7; 7 nucleotides agree with TRBD2. Germline V gene data show CDR1 as MDHEN and CDR2 as SYDVKM. This CDR3 has 16 amino acids. Trimming cost V 1 base and J 6 bases; bases outside gene matches: 12. The CDR3, as DNA: TGTGCCAGCAGTTTATTCGTGAGGCGGGAGCGGAGCGAGCAGTACTTC. Encoded protein: CASSLFVRRERSEQYF.

The rearrangement links TRBV19 to TRBJ1-2; 7 positions match TRBD1. The ends lost 5 bases at V and 4 bases at J; junction bases unmatched: 10. The CDR3 contains 15 residues. The germline V gene has CDR1 LNHDA and CDR2 SQIVND (reference sequence). DNA for the CDR3: TGTGCCAGTAGTCTCAACGACAGGGTGGGCTATGGCTACACCTTC. As protein: CASSLNDRVGYGYTF.

Only one count was recorded for this clone. This sequence joins TRBV7-6 and TRBJ2-1; D is unresolved. CDR1 and CDR2 (germline): SGHVS, FNYEAQ. The CDR3 covers 16 residues. Trimming stripped 1 base from V and 1 base from J, with 11 bases between. In DNA, the CDR3 is TGTGCCAGCAGCTTAGATGGGTCAGGATCCTACAATGAGCAGTTCTTC. Residues: CASSLDGSGSYNEQFF.

The V and J genes are TRBV7-9 and TRBJ2-2; weak D call: TRBD1 (6 bases). Germline CDR1 reads SEHNR; CDR2 reads FQNEAQ (reference sequence). Trimming removed 0 bases from V and 6 bases from J, with 11 bases in between. The length of the CDR3 is 15 residues. The CDR3 region is CASSLATGTAGELFF. The CDR3 coding sequence is TGTGCCAGCAGCTTAGCGACAGGAACGGCCGGGGAGCTGTTTTTT. Complete variable domain (other parts from reference TRBV7-9 and TRBJ2-2): DTGVSQNPRHKITKRGQNVTFRCDPISEHNRLYWYRQTLGQGPEFLTYFQNEAQLEKSRLLSDRFSAERPKGSFSTLEIQRTEQGDSAMYLCASSLATGTAGELFFGEGSRLTVL.

The rearrangement joins TRBV5-1 to TRBJ2-7, with a weak D call TRBD2 (6 bases). Trimming removed 4 bases at V and 2 bases at J, with 16 bases between. The CDR3 has 15 amino acids. Germline values: CDR1 SGHRS, CDR2 YFSETQ. DNA of the CDR3: TGCGCCAGCAGCCCTCGGGTTAGCGGACCCTACGAGCAGTACTTC. Residues: CASSPRVSGPYEQYF.

The V and J genes are TRBV18 and TRBJ2-3, with 7 bases aligning to TRBD2. The germline CDR1 and CDR2 sequences are KGHSH and LQKENI. Unmatched junction bases numbered 0, after V lost 3 bases and J lost 6 bases. This CDR3 spans 12 amino acids. The CDR3: CASSPTSDTQYF. The CDR3 nucleotides read TGTGCCAGCTCACCGACTAGCGATACGCAGTATTTT.

V and J are TRBV11-3 and TRBJ2-7; 8 bases line up with TRBD1. Germline-derived CDR1 and CDR2 are SGHNT and YENEEA. This CDR3 contains 15 residues. Trimming at V came to 5 bases and at J to 2 bases, leaving 8 bases not matched to a gene. The CDR3 loop is CASSPRDRRTYEQYF. The CDR3, as DNA: TGTGCCAGCAGCCCGCGGGACAGGCGGACCTACGAGCAGTACTTC. Using reference TRBV11-3 and TRBJ2-7 for the parts outside the CDR3, the full variable domain is EAGVVQSPRYKIIEKKQPVAFWCNPISGHNTLYWYLQNLGQGPELLIRYENEEAVDDSQLPKDRFSAERLKGVDSTLKIQPAELGDSAVYLCASSPRDRRTYEQYFGPGTRLTVT.

The rearrangement links TRBV11-2 to TRBJ2-1; a possible D gene is TRBD2 (6 bases). Trimming left V 5 bases short and J 5 bases short, with 10 bases between. This CDR3 has 13 residues. Looked up from germline, CDR1 is SGHAT and CDR2 is FQNNGV. In nucleotides, the CDR3 is TGTGCCAGCAGCCGGGACTGGGACAATGAGCAGTTCTTC. Amino acid sequence: CASSRDWDNEQFF.

The chain links TRBV6-6 to TRBJ1-1; D is unclear. From germline, CDR1 is MNHNY and CDR2 SVGAGI (reference sequence). V was trimmed by 5 bases and J by 3 bases, leaving 13 bases between them. The CDR3 length is 14 residues. CDR3 in amino acids: CASSVGYIDTEAFF. The CDR3 DNA sequence: TGTGCCAGCAGTGTCGGGTACATTGACACTGAAGCTTTCTTT.

This chain joins TRBV10-3 and TRBJ2-5, with 8 bases that match TRBD1. The germline gives CDR1 ENHRY, CDR2 SYGVKD. V was clipped by 7 bases and J by 7 bases; unmatched bases: 8. This CDR3 is built from 13 residues. CDR3 nucleotide sequence: TGTGCCATCAACTCCGGACAGGGAGGGACCCAGTACTTC. Protein product: CAINSGQGGTQYF.